These 30 T cell receptor beta chains share one sample of origin, sequenced in a study of cytomegalovirus exposure and HLA in healthy donors. The PCR had 60 Vbeta and 13 Jbeta primers. The table came from immunoSEQ multiplex PCR; TCRdb's copy has only in-frame clones and leaves some out. The data contain some 160,000 clones, 9.4% of them singletons. The material sequenced was PBMCs. The receptors shown here come from a male donor in good health and CMV-seronegative.

The V call is TRBV4-1, the J call TRBJ2-7; a possible D gene is TRBD2 (6 bases). CDR1 is MGHRA and CDR2 is YSYEKL in the germline V gene. The CDR3 is 16 residues long. V lost 0 bases and J 6 bases, leaving 18 bases between the germline ends. CDR3 bases: TGCGCCAGCAGCCAAGACGGGCTTCTTAGGGAGGTCGAGCAGTACTTC. This gives the protein CASSQDGLLREVEQYF.

There are a few counts of this clone. The rearrangement links TRBV15 to TRBJ2-5, with a tentative D call TRBD1 (6 bases). This CDR3 contains 16 residues. From germline, CDR1 is LNHNV and CDR2 YYDKDF (reference sequence). Trimming cost V 3 bases and J 4 bases, with 18 bases left between them. The CDR3 region has the DNA TGTGCCACCAGCAGCCGCCGGGACATTCGAGGAGAGACCCAGTACTTC. Translation gives CATSSRRDIRGETQYF.

The chain uses TRBV4-3 and TRBJ2-7; 8 bases agree with TRBD1. From germline, CDR1 is LGHNA and CDR2 YSLEER. This CDR3 region has 16 residues. Trimming at V came to 2 bases and at J to 5 bases, leaving 11 bases not matched to a gene. The CDR3 is CASSQYTNQGAHEQYF. CDR3 sequence (DNA): TGCGCCAGCAGCCAATACACTAACCAGGGGGCCCACGAGCAGTACTTC.

This clone has more than one count but fewer than ten. This chain links TRBV28 with TRBJ2-1, with 9 bases identical to TRBD2. CDR3 length: 14 amino acids. Trimming removed 2 bases from V and 15 bases from J; junction bases left unmatched: 11. Germline CDR1 MDHEN, CDR2 SYDVKM. CDR3 nucleotides: TGTGCCAGCAGTTTACGCGGGAGGGGTGGTATTTCGTTCTTC. This codes for CASSLRGRGGISFF.

This clone appeared a few times. The V and J genes are TRBV28 and TRBJ2-5; perhaps TRBD2 as D (6 bases). Between the trimmed V and J ends, which lost 6 bases and 5 bases, there was a span of 19 bases. The length of the CDR3 is 15 residues. Germline V lookup: CDR1 MDHEN, CDR2 SYDVKM. CDR3 DNA sequence: TGTGCCAGCAGCAGCCTCGGAGGGTCTCGCGAGACCCAGTACTTC. Protein: CASSSLGGSRETQYF.

This clone was counted a few times. Other DNA variants within this sample encode the same CDR3. The rearrangement joins TRBV5-1 to TRBJ2-2; 8 bases map to TRBD1. This CDR3 has 15 residues. Per the germline V gene, CDR1 is SGHRS and CDR2 is YFSETQ. J lost 1 base, V lost 4 bases, and 3 bases had no gene match. The CDR3 loop reads CASSLGTGNTGELFF. CDR3 nucleotide sequence: TGCGCCAGCAGCCTGGGGACAGGGAACACCGGGGAGCTGTTTTTT.

This clone appeared a single time. The chain links TRBV30 to TRBJ2-7; TRBD2 might be the D (5 bases). V dropped 3 bases and J dropped 4 bases, with 10 bases sitting between them. From germline, CDR1 is GTSNPN and CDR2 SVGIG (reference sequence). CDR3 size: 12 residues. CDR3 sequence (DNA): TGTGCCTGGAGCCGGGGTGGGTACGAGCAGTACTTC. Translated, it gives CAWSRGGYEQYF. Supplemented by reference TRBV30 and TRBJ2-7, the full variable domain reads SQTIHQWPATLVQPVGSPLSLECTVEGTSNPNLYWYRQAAGRGLQLLFYSVGIGQISSEVPQNLSASRPQDRQFILSSKKLLLSDSGFYLCAWSRGGYEQYFGPGTRLTVT.

This clone was seen only a few times. The CDR3 here is CAWRSYNEQFF. CDR3 in DNA: TGTGCCTGGAGGAGTTACAATGAGCAGTTCTTC. The chain combines TRBV30 with TRBJ2-1; no definite D call. Germline V gene data show CDR1 as GTSNPN and CDR2 as SVGIG (reference sequence). The CDR3 runs 11 residues. V was cut by 3 bases and J by 4 bases, with 4 bases left in between.

The count of this clone is one. The genes are TRBV28 and TRBJ2-2; 9 bases align to TRBD1. J gave up 5 bases and V 2 bases, and 3 bases lay outside the gene matches. The CDR3 spans 15 residues. Germline values: CDR1 MDHEN, CDR2 SYDVKM. CDR3 protein: CASSLRGQGTGELFF. CDR3 bases: TGTGCCAGCAGTTTAAGGGGACAGGGAACCGGGGAGCTGTTTTTT.

The chain couples TRBV7-8 to TRBJ2-5; 7 bases agree with TRBD2. The germline gives CDR1 SGHVS, CDR2 FQNEAQ. The CDR3 contains 15 residues. Unmatched junction bases numbered 8, after V lost 2 bases and J lost 5 bases. The CDR3 loop is CASSLYLREGETQYF. CDR3 bases: TGTGCCAGCAGCTTATATCTCAGGGAGGGGGAGACCCAGTACTTC.

The chain uses TRBV15 and TRBJ2-3; 8 bases match TRBD2. The CDR3 contains 15 residues. Germline loops: CDR1 LNHNV, CDR2 YYDKDF (reference sequence). V trimming: 5 bases; J trimming: 4 bases; junction bases outside the gene matches: 8. The CDR3 nucleotides are TGTGCCACCAGCTCGGGGGGGCTGCGGGCAGATACGCAGTATTTT. The encoded protein is CATSSGGLRADTQYF.

Points on this clone: One junction end does not reproduce the germline sequence, and a read error may be involved. Other nucleotide sequences from this sample produce the same CDR3. The chain joins TRBV2 to TRBJ1-1; the D gene is possibly TRBD1 (5 bases). The CDR3 extends over 13 amino acids. The germline CDR1 and CDR2 sequences are SNHLY and FYNNEI. The DNA for the CDR3 is TGTGCCAGCAGTGAGACAGCGAACACCGAAGCTTTCTTT. It encodes CASSETANTEAFF. The variable domain in full, completed from reference TRBV2 and TRBJ1-1, reads EPEVTQTPSHQVTQMGQEVILRCVPISNHLYFYWYRQILGQKVEFLVSFYNNEISEKSEIFDDQFSVERPDGSNFTLKIRSTKLEDSAMYFCASSETANTEAFFGQGTRLTVV.

This clone was seen more than once but under ten times. This sequence joins TRBV19 and TRBJ2-4; no clear D gene. The CDR3 spans 16 residues. With 3 bases removed from V and 1 base from J, the gap between germline ends came to 13 bases. Germline V gives CDR1 LNHDA, CDR2 SQIVND (reference sequence). CDR3 protein: CASSITPAGAKNIQYF. The CDR3 DNA sequence: TGTGCCAGTAGTATCACCCCCGCCGGGGCCAAAAACATTCAGTACTTC.

There are a few counts of this clone. The V call is TRBV28, the J call TRBJ2-7; unclear D gene. Germline CDR1 is MDHEN and CDR2 is SYDVKM. V lost 4 bases and J 4 bases, leaving 5 bases between the germline ends. The CDR3 has 11 amino acids. CDR3 protein: CASSSEYEQYF. Here the CDR3 DNA reads TGTGCCAGCAGTTCCGAGTACGAGCAGTACTTC.

This chain joins TRBV18 and TRBJ2-7; possible D gene TRBD1, 6 bases. The V end was cut by 5 bases, the J end by 2 bases, with 13 bases between. CDR3 length: 14 residues. CDR1 and CDR2 (germline): KGHSH, LQKENI. The DNA of the CDR3 is TGTGCCAGCTCATCCCGGGACACTACCTACGAGCAGTACTTC. Translation gives CASSSRDTTYEQYF.

The sample holds a few counts of this clone. The V and J genes are TRBV5-1 and TRBJ2-7, with 8 bases aligning to TRBD1. With 2 bases clipped from V and 5 bases from J, the junction kept 9 bases outside the gene matches. Per the germline V gene, CDR1 is SGHRS and CDR2 is YFSETQ. This CDR3 spans 15 amino acids. CDR3 loop: CASSFLLGQVDEQYF. In DNA form, the CDR3 reads TGCGCCAGCAGCTTTCTCCTGGGACAGGTCGACGAGCAGTACTTC.

This clone was counted a few times. The rearrangement links TRBV7-9 to TRBJ2-3, with D possibly being TRBD1 (5 bases). The length of the CDR3 is 15 residues. CDR1 is SEHNR and CDR2 is FQNEAQ in the germline V gene (reference sequence). V was clipped by 5 bases and J by 0 bases, with 12 bases between them. The CDR3 region has the DNA TGTGCCAGCAGCATTAGGGGCGGTAGCACAGATACGCAGTATTTT. Protein: CASSIRGGSTDTQYF.

Here the CDR3 DNA reads TGTGCCAGCAGTGAAGGAGGGGGCGCGGATCAGCCCCAGCATTTT. Translating it yields CASSEGGGADQPQHF. The rearrangement uses TRBV2 and TRBJ1-5, with TRBD1 matching 7 bases. This CDR3 contains 15 residues. The germline CDR1 and CDR2 sequences are SNHLY and FYNNEI. Losses at the gene ends were 1 base for V and 5 bases for J; bases not matched to a gene: 5. Looking up the rest from reference TRBV2 and TRBJ1-5 gives the full variable domain: EPEVTQTPSHQVTQMGQEVILRCVPISNHLYFYWYRQILGQKVEFLVSFYNNEISEKSEIFDDQFSVERPDGSNFTLKIRSTKLEDSAMYFCASSEGGGADQPQHFGDGTRLSIL.

The rearrangement joins TRBV4-3 to TRBJ1-1, with D perhaps matching TRBD1 (6 bases). Trimming cost V 6 bases and J 0 bases, with 11 bases left between them. The CDR3 totals 14 residues. Looked up from germline, CDR1 is LGHNA and CDR2 is YSLEER. The CDR3 nucleotides read TGCGCCAGCAGGGCCACAGGGTTGAACACTGAAGCTTTCTTT. Protein: CASRATGLNTEAFF.

The V call is TRBV5-4, the J call TRBJ2-7; maybe TRBD1 (6 bases). V lost 4 bases, J lost 0 bases, and 14 bases lay in between. CDR3 size: 15 residues. CDR1 is SGHNT and CDR2 is YYREEE in the germline V gene (reference sequence). CDR3 nucleotide sequence: TGTGCCAGCAGCCCGACAGGAAGGAGCTCCTACGAGCAGTACTTC. Its translation is CASSPTGRSSYEQYF.

This clone has ten or more counts. The rearrangement links TRBV6-1 to TRBJ2-2, with 11 bases that match TRBD2. The CDR3 is 15 residues long. Germline values: CDR1 MNHNS, CDR2 SASEGT. The J segment lost 6 bases and the V segment lost 7 bases, leaving 7 bases of the junction unmatched. CDR3 residues: CASTEGLAVSGELFF. CDR3 nucleotides: TGTGCCAGCACCGAGGGACTAGCGGTATCCGGGGAGCTGTTTTTT.

This clone was observed a handful of times. The chain recombines TRBV7-9 with TRBJ1-2, with a possible D match to TRBD1 (5 bases). The V and J ends lost 1 base and 6 bases respectively, with 9 bases between them. There are 13 residues in the CDR3. CDR1 is SEHNR and CDR2 is FQNEAQ in the germline V gene (reference sequence). CDR3 bases: TGTGCCAGCAGCTTAGAAGCCAGGGATGGCTACACCTTC. Translation: CASSLEARDGYTF.

This chain connects TRBV7-9 to TRBJ2-3, with 10 bases identical to TRBD2. J gave up 2 bases and V 0 bases, and 5 bases lay outside the gene matches. Germline V lookup: CDR1 SEHNR, CDR2 FQNEAQ (reference sequence). This CDR3 comprises 17 residues. CDR3 nucleotides: TGTGCCAGCAGCTTAGCAATAGCGGGGGGAAACACAGATACGCAGTATTTT. Translation gives CASSLAIAGGNTDTQYF.

The chain recombines TRBV10-3 with TRBJ2-7; D perhaps matches TRBD1 (5 bases). From germline, CDR1 is ENHRY and CDR2 SYGVKD. The CDR3 contains 12 residues. Trimming left V 4 bases short and J 3 bases short, with 7 bases between. CDR3 nucleotides: TGTGCCATCAGTGCTGACAGCTACGAGCAGTACTTC. This translates into CAISADSYEQYF.

The V call is TRBV6-5, the J call TRBJ1-6, with 7 nucleotides matching TRBD1. The junction had 3 bases not matched to a gene; V was cut back by 2 bases and J by 5 bases. This CDR3 is built from 15 residues. The V gene's germline CDR1 is MNHEY and CDR2 SVGAGI. CDR3 residues: CASSYQTGHNSPLHF. CDR3 nucleotide sequence: TGTGCCAGCAGTTACCAGACAGGGCATAATTCACCCCTCCACTTT.

The chain is built from TRBV6-1 and TRBJ1-1, with D perhaps matching TRBD1 (5 bases). Per the germline V gene, CDR1 is MNHNS and CDR2 is SASEGT. V was cut by 0 bases and J by 0 bases, with 8 bases left in between. The CDR3 is 15 residues long. The CDR3 sequence: CASSEARTLNTEAFF. The CDR3 nucleotides are TGTGCCAGCAGTGAAGCAAGGACACTGAACACTGAAGCTTTCTTT.

This clone was counted between two and nine times. The rearrangement uses TRBV27 and TRBJ2-7; D gene uncertain. From germline, CDR1 is MNHEY and CDR2 SMNVEV (reference sequence). This CDR3 has 13 amino acids. V gave up 0 bases and J gave up 2 bases, with 5 bases separating them. The CDR3 DNA reads TGTGCCAGCAGTTTATCGACTGCCTACGAGCAGTACTTC. It codes for CASSLSTAYEQYF.

The chain combines TRBV27 with TRBJ2-1, with 9 nucleotides matching TRBD1. The ends lost 5 bases at V and 0 bases at J; junction bases unmatched: 14. This CDR3 is 19 amino acids long. Germline V lookup: CDR1 MNHEY, CDR2 SMNVEV (reference sequence). The CDR3 nucleotides are TGTGCCAGCAGTATGGGACAGGGTCTAAAATTGAGCTCCTACAATGAGCAGTTCTTC. Protein: CASSMGQGLKLSSYNEQFF.

V is TRBV9 and J is TRBJ2-7; TRBD2 might be the D (5 bases). Germline V gene data show CDR1 as SGDLS and CDR2 as YYNGEE. The CDR3 runs 15 residues. V was shortened by 0 bases and J by 2 bases, with 12 bases between the two germline ends. Here the CDR3 DNA reads TGTGCCAGCAGCGTAGCTGTGGGAGAAGCCTACGAGCAGTACTTC. Residues: CASSVAVGEAYEQYF. The variable domain in full, with the rest retrieved from reference TRBV9 and TRBJ2-7, is DSGVTQTPKHLITATGQRVTLRCSPRSGDLSVYWYQQSLDQGLQFLIQYYNGEERAKGNILERFSAQQFPDLHSELNLSSLELGDSALYFCASSVAVGEAYEQYFGPGTRLTVT.

Only a few counts were recorded for this clone. The chain links TRBV28 to TRBJ2-7; TRBD1 aligns across 10 bases. The CDR3 runs to 15 residues. Germline CDR1 reads MDHEN; CDR2 reads SYDVKM. V lost 5 bases to trimming and J lost 2 bases; unmatched junction nucleotides: 6. The CDR3 spells CASSRPGQGTYEQYF. The CDR3 DNA follows: TGTGCCAGCAGTCGACCGGGACAGGGGACCTACGAGCAGTACTTC.